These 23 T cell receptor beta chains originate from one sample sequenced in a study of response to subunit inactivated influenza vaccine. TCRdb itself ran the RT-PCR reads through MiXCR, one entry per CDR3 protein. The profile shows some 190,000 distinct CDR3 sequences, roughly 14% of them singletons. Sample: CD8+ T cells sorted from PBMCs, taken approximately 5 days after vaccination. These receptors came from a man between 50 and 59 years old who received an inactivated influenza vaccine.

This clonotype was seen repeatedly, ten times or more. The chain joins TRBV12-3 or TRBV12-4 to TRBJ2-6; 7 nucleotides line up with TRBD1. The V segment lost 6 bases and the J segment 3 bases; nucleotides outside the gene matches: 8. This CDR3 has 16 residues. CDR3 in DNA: TGTGCCAGCAGGGGAATCAGGGGGAATGGGGCCAACGTCCTGACTTTC. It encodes CASRGIRGNGANVLTF.

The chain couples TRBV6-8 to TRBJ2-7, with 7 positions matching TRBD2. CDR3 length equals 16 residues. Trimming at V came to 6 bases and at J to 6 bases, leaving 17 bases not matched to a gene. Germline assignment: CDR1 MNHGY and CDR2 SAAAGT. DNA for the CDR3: TGTGCCAGCAGCCGAACTCGGGGGGTCGAAAGTCCCGAGCAGTACTTC. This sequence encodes CASSRTRGVESPEQYF.

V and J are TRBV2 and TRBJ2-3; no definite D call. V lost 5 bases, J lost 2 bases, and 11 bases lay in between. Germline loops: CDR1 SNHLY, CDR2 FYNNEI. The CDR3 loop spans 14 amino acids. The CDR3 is CASSFLETTDTQYF. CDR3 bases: TGTGCCAGCAGTTTTCTAGAAACCACAGATACGCAGTATTTT.

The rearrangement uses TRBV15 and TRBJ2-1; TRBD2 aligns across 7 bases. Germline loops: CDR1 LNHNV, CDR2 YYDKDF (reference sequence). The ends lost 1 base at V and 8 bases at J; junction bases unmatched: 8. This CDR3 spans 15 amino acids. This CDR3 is CATSRVAGVGYEQFF. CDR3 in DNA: TGTGCCACCAGCAGAGTGGCGGGAGTCGGGTATGAGCAGTTCTTC.

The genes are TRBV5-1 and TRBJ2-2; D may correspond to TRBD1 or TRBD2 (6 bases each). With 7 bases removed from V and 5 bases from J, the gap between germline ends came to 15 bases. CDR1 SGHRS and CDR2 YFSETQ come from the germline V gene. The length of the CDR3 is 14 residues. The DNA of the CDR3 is TGCGCCAGCGCAAATCGAGGGGGGACCGGGGAGCTGTTTTTT. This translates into CASANRGGTGELFF.

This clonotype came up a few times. The chain's CDR3 is CASRLTGSSSYEQYF. DNA of the CDR3: TGTGCCAGCAGGCTAACAGGGTCGAGCTCCTACGAGCAGTACTTC. The chain has TRBV12-3 or TRBV12-4 and TRBJ2-7; tentatively, D is TRBD1 (6 bases). With 6 bases removed from V and 0 bases from J, the gap between germline ends came to 15 bases. This CDR3 has 15 amino acids.

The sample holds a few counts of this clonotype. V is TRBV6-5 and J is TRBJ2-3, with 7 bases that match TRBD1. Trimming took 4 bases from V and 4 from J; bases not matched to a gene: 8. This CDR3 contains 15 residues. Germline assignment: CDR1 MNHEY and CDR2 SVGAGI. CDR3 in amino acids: CASSSTGESPDTQYF. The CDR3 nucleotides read TGTGCCAGCAGTTCAACAGGGGAAAGTCCAGATACGCAGTATTTT.

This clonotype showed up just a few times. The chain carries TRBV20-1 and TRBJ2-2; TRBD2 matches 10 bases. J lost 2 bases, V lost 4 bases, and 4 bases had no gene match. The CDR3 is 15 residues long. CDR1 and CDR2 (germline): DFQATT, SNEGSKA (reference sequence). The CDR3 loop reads CSANLAGVNTGELFF. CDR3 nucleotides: TGCAGTGCTAATCTAGCGGGAGTCAACACCGGGGAGCTGTTTTTT.

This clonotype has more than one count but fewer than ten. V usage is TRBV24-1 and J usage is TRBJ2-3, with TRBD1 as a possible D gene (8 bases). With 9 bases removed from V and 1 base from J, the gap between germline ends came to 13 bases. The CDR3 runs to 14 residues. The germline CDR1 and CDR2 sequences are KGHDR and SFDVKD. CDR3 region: CATQRGQGTDTQYF. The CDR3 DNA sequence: TGTGCCACCCAGCGGGGACAGGGCACAGATACGCAGTATTTT.

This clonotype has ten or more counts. The CDR3 loop reads CASSFVGQQETQYF. The CDR3 bases are TGTGCCAGCAGTTTTGTAGGGCAACAAGAGACCCAGTACTTC. V usage is TRBV28 and J usage is TRBJ2-5; D gene ambiguous. V was trimmed by 3 bases and J by 2 bases, leaving 10 bases between them. Germline assignment: CDR1 MDHEN and CDR2 SYDVKM. CDR3 size: 14 residues.

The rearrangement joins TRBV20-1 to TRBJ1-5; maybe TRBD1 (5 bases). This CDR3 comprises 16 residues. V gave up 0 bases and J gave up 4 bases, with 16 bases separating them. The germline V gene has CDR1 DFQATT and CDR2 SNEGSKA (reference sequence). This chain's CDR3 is CSARDPHEGNNQPQHF. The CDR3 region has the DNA TGCAGTGCTAGAGATCCCCACGAGGGGAATAATCAGCCCCAGCATTTT.

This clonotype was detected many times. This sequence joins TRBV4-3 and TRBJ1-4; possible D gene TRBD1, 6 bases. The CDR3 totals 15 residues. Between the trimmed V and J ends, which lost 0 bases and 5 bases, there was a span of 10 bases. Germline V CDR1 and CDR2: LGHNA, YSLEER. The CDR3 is CASSQEDSSNEKLFF. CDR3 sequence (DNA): TGCGCCAGCAGCCAAGAGGACAGCTCAAATGAAAAACTGTTTTTT.

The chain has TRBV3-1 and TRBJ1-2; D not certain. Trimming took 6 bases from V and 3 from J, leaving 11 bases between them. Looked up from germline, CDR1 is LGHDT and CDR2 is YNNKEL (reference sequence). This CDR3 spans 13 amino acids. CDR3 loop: CASRSGADYGYTF. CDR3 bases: TGTGCCAGCAGGTCGGGCGCCGACTATGGCTACACCTTC.

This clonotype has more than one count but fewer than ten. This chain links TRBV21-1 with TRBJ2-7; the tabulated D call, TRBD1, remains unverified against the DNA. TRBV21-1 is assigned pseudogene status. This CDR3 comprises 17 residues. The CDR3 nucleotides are TGTGCCAGCAGCAAGGATTTCGGGGCAAGATGGCCCTACGAGCAGTACTTC. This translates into CASSKDFGARWPYEQYF.

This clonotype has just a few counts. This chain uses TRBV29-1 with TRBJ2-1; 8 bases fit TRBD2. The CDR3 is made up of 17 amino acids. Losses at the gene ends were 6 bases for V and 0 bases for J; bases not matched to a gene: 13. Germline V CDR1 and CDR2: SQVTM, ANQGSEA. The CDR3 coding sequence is TGCAGCGTAGATGGGACTAGTCCTCGTAGCTCCTACAATGAGCAGTTCTTC. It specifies CSVDGTSPRSSYNEQFF.

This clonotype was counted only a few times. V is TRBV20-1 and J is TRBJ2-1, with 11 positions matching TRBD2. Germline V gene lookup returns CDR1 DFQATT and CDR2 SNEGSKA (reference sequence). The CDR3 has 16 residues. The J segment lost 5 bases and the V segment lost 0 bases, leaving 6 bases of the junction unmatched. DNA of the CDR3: TGCAGTGCTAGAGATATACTAGCGGGAGAGCACAATGAGCAGTTCTTC. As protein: CSARDILAGEHNEQFF.

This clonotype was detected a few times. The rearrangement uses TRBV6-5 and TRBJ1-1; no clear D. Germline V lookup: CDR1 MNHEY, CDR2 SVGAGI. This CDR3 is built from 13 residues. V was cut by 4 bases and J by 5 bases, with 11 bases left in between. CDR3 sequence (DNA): TGTGCCAGCAGTTTTGCGGGTTGGACTGAAGCTTTCTTT. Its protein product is CASSFAGWTEAFF.

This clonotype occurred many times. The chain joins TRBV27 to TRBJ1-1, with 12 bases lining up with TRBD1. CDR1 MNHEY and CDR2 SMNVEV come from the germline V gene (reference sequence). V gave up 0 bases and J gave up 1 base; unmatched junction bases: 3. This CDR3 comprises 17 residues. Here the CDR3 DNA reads TGTGCCAGCAGTTTATCCGGGACAGGGGGCGAGAACACTGAAGCTTTCTTT. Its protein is CASSLSGTGGENTEAFF.

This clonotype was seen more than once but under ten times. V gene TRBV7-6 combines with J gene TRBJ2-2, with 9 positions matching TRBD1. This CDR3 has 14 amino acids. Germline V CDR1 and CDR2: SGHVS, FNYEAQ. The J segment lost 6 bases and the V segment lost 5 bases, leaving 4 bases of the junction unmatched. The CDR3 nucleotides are TGTGCCAGCAGCAAACAGGGGGCGCCCGGGGAGCTGTTTTTT. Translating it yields CASSKQGAPGELFF.

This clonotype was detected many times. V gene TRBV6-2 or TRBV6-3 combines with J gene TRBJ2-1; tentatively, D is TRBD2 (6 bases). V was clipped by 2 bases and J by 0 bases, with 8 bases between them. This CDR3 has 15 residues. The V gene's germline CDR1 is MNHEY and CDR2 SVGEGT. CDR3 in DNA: TGTGCCAGCAGTTACCGTAGCGGCTCCTACAATGAGCAGTTCTTC. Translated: CASSYRSGSYNEQFF.

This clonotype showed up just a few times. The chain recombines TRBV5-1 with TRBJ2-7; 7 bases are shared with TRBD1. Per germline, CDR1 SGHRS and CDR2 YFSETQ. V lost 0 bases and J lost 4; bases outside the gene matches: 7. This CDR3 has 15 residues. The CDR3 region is CASSLESGGTYEQYF. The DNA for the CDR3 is TGCGCCAGCAGCTTGGAGTCAGGGGGAACTTACGAGCAGTACTTC. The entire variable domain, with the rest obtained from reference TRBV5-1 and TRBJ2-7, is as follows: KAGVTQTPRYLIKTRGQQVTLSCSPISGHRSVSWYQQTPGQGLQFLFEYFSETQRNKGNFPGRFSGRQFSNSRSEMNVSTLELGDSALYLCASSLESGGTYEQYFGPGTRLTVT.

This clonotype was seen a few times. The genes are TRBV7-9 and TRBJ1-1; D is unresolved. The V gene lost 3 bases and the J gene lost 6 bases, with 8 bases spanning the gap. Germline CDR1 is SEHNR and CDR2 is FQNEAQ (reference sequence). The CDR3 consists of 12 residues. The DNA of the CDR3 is TGTGCCAGCAGCTTTCTCCTCCCTGAAGCTTTCTTT. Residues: CASSFLLPEAFF.

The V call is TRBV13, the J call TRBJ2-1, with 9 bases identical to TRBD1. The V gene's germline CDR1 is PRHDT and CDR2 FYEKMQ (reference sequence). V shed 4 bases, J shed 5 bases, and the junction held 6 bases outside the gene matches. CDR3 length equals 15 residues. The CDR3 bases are TGTGCCAGCAGCTCCCCGGGACAGGGAGACAATGAGCAGTTCTTC. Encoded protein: CASSSPGQGDNEQFF.